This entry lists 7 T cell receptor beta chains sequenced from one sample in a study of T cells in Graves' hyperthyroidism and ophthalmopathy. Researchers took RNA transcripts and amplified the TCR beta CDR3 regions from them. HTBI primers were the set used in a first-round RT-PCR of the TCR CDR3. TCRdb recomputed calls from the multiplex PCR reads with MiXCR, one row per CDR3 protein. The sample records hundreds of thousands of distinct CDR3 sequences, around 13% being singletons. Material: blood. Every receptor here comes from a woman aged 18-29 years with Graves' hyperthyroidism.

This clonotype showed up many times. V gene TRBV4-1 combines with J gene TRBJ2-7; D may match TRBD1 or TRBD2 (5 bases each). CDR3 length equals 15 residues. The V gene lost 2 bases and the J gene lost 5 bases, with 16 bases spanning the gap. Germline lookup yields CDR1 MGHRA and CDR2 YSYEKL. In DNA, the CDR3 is TGCGCCAGCAGCCAACTTCTAGCCCTGGGGGACGAGCAGTACTTC. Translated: CASSQLLALGDEQYF.

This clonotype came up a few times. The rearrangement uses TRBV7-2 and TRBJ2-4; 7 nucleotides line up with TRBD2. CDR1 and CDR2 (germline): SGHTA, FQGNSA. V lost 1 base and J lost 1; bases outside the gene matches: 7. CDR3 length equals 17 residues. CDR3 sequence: CASSLGLSSGAKNIQYF. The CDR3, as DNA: TGTGCCAGCAGCTTAGGGCTGTCTAGCGGTGCCAAAAACATTCAGTACTTC.

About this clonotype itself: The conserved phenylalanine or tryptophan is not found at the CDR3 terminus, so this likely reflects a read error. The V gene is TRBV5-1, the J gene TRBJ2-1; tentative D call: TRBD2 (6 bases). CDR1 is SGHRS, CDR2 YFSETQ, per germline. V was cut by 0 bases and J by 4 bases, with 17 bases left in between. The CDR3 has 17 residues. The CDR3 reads CASSLGVRESSYNEQFI. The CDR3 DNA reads TGCGCCAGCAGCTTGGGTGTGCGGGAATCTTCGTACAATGAGCAGTTCATC.

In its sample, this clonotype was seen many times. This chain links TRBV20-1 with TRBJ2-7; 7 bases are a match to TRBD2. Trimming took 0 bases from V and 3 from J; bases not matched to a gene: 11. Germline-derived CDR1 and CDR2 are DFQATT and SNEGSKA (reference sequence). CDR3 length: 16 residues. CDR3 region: CSARDFRSGTIYEQYF. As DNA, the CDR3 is TGCAGTGCTAGAGATTTCCGGAGCGGGACCATCTACGAGCAGTACTTC.

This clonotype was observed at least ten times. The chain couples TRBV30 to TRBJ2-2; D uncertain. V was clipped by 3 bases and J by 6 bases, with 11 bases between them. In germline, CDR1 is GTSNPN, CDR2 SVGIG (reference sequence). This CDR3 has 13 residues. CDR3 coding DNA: TGTGCCTGGAGCCCAGGCCGGGCCGGGGAGCTGTTTTTT. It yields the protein CAWSPGRAGELFF.

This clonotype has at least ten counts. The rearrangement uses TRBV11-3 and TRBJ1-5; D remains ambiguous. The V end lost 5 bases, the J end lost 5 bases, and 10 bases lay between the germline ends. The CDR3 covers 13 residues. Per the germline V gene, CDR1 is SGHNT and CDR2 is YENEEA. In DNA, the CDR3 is TGTGCCAGCAGCCGTTTTGCAGATCAGCCCCAGCATTTT. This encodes CASSRFADQPQHF.

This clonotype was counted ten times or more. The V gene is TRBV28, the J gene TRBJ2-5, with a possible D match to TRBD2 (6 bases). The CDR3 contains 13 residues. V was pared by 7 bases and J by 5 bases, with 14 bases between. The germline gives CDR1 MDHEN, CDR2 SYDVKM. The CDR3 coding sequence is TGTGCCAGCAAGACGGGAGTCATGGAGACCCAGTACTTC. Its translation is CASKTGVMETQYF. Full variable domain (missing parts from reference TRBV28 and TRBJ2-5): DVKVTQSSRYLVKRTGEKVFLECVQDMDHENMFWYRQDPGLGLRLIYFSYDVKMKEKGDIPEGYSVSREKKERFSLILESASTNQTSMYLCASKTGVMETQYFGPGTRLLVL.